These 29 T cell receptor beta chains came from one sample sequenced in a study of beta chain features in type 1 diabetes. Isolated RNA was reverse transcribed in full, so expressed TCRB transcripts were sequenced. Data came from immunoSEQ multiplex PCR; TCRdb stores just in-frame clones and leaves some out. This table holds under 500,000 clones, approximately 30% found once. The sequenced material came from naive CD4+ T cells from blood. These receptors came from a man aged 18 to 30 in good health.

This clone was seen a few times. The chain couples TRBV25-1 to TRBJ2-1, with 7 bases matching TRBD2. The CDR3 is 15 residues long. V gave up 6 bases and J gave up 2 bases; unmatched junction bases: 7. The germline CDR1 and CDR2 sequences are MGHDK and SYGVNS. CDR3 sequence: CASRGRGSPYNEQFF. In DNA form, the CDR3 reads TGTGCCAGCAGAGGCCGCGGGAGCCCCTACAATGAGCAGTTCTTC.

This clone occurred a few times. V gene TRBV4-3 combines with J gene TRBJ2-4; no reliable D call. Germline V CDR1 and CDR2: LGHNA, YSLEER. The germline V and J ends were trimmed by 4 bases and 13 bases, with 17 bases remaining between them. The CDR3 extends over 13 amino acids. CDR3 nucleotides: TGCGCCAGCAGCCCTGGCGGTTGGCATATCCAGTACTTC. Its translation: CASSPGGWHIQYF.

This chain connects TRBV15 to TRBJ1-4; D is ambiguous. With 1 base removed from V and 4 bases from J, the gap between germline ends came to 13 bases. The CDR3 runs to 16 residues. CDR1 and CDR2 from the germline V gene are LNHNV and YYDKDF (reference sequence). This CDR3 is CATSRGLVGNNEKLFF. CDR3 nucleotide sequence: TGTGCCACCAGCAGAGGTTTAGTCGGGAATAATGAAAAACTGTTTTTT.

This clone was observed a handful of times. The CDR3 DNA is TGTGCCAGCAGCTTGAGTCGGATGAACACTGAAGCTTTCTTT. Protein: CASSLSRMNTEAFF. The chain has TRBV7-8 and TRBJ1-1; no reliable D call. CDR1 is SGHVS, CDR2 FQNEAQ, per germline. V shed 3 bases and J shed 0 bases, with 8 bases lying between them. The CDR3 covers 14 residues.

The V gene is TRBV7-2, the J gene TRBJ2-7, with 7 bases that match TRBD1. The germline V gene encodes CDR1 SGHTA and CDR2 FQGNSA. V shed 7 bases and J 2 bases; nucleotides not matched to a gene: 8. CDR3 length equals 14 residues. CDR3 sequence (DNA): TGTGCCAGCAACCACGGACAGGCTGCCTACGAGCAGTACTTC. Protein: CASNHGQAAYEQYF.

This clone came up a few times. The chain has TRBV5-6 and TRBJ2-3; 7 nucleotides match TRBD2. V dropped 4 bases and J dropped 4; count of bases not matched to a gene: 6. This CDR3 is 14 amino acids long. CDR1 is SGHDT and CDR2 is YYEEEE in the germline V gene. The CDR3 here is CASSMTSMSDTQYF. CDR3 nucleotides: TGTGCCAGCAGCATGACTAGCATGTCAGATACGCAGTATTTT.

The chain employs TRBV5-4 and TRBJ2-3, with TRBD2 matching 10 bases. This CDR3 spans 16 amino acids. The germline V gene has CDR1 SGHNT and CDR2 YYREEE (reference sequence). The V segment lost 4 bases and the J segment 2 bases; nucleotides outside the gene matches: 7. The CDR3 region is CASSAQSGRATDTQYF. DNA for the CDR3: TGTGCCAGCAGCGCCCAGAGCGGGAGGGCCACAGATACGCAGTATTTT.

This clone was found a few times. This chain joins TRBV14 and TRBJ2-1, with TRBD1 as a possible D gene (7 bases). With 5 bases removed from V and 7 bases from J, the gap between germline ends came to 18 bases. This CDR3 region has 15 residues. CDR1 SGHDN and CDR2 FVKESK come from the germline V gene. CDR3 residues: CASSKGAGGWNEQFF. CDR3 coding DNA: TGTGCCAGCAGCAAGGGGGCCGGGGGATGGAATGAGCAGTTCTTC.

This clone was seen a few times. This chain uses TRBV7-2 with TRBJ2-3; 8 nucleotides align to TRBD2. The CDR3 has 16 residues. The V segment lost 5 bases and the J segment 2 bases; nucleotides outside the gene matches: 9. Germline V lookup: CDR1 SGHTA, CDR2 FQGNSA. CDR3 region: CASSLGTRPNTDTQYF. The CDR3 nucleotides read TGTGCCAGCAGCCTAGGGACTAGGCCCAACACAGATACGCAGTATTTT.

This clone occurred a few times. The rearrangement uses TRBV29-1 and TRBJ2-3; D not certain. V lost 3 bases to trimming and J lost 3 bases, with 4 bases between them. The CDR3 contains 11 residues. The V gene's germline CDR1 is SQVTM and CDR2 ANQGSEA. For the CDR3, the DNA is TGCAGCGTTGAGCAGACAGATACGCAGTATTTT. This gives the protein CSVEQTDTQYF.

The genes are TRBV7-2 and TRBJ2-7; D is unresolved. Trimming removed 5 bases at V and 6 bases at J, with 17 bases between. The CDR3 length is 14 residues. CDR1 and CDR2 from the germline V gene are SGHTA and FQGNSA. For the CDR3, the DNA is TGTGCCAGCAGCCCCCCCGGGCGTCCCTCCGAGCAGTACTTC. It is translated as CASSPPGRPSEQYF.

This clone was counted a few times. The chain is built from TRBV30 and TRBJ1-1; unclear D gene. The germline V gene has CDR1 GTSNPN and CDR2 SVGIG (reference sequence). V was clipped by 2 bases and J by 7 bases, with 11 bases between them. The CDR3 is 12 residues long. Here the CDR3 reads CAWSNSGSEAFF. For the CDR3, the DNA is TGTGCCTGGAGTAATAGCGGGAGTGAAGCTTTCTTT. The complete variable domain, with remaining parts taken from reference TRBV30 and TRBJ1-1, reads SQTIHQWPATLVQPVGSPLSLECTVEGTSNPNLYWYRQAAGRGLQLLFYSVGIGQISSEVPQNLSASRPQDRQFILSSKKLLLSDSGFYLCAWSNSGSEAFFGQGTRLTVV.

This clone has just a few counts. The chain couples TRBV29-1 to TRBJ2-5, with D possibly being TRBD1 or TRBD2 (5 bases each). The CDR3 runs to 13 residues. Germline CDR1 is SQVTM and CDR2 is ANQGSEA. V shed 6 bases and J shed 3 bases, with 14 bases lying between them. The CDR3 spells CSVVPGPKETQYF. CDR3 bases: TGCAGCGTCGTGCCGGGACCTAAAGAGACCCAGTACTTC.

The CDR3 nucleotides are TGTGCCAGCAGCGCCGCGGCGGGGGGCACAGATACGCAGTATTTT. It translates to CASSAAAGGTDTQYF. The rearrangement links TRBV9 to TRBJ2-3; 7 bases fit TRBD2. Unmatched junction bases numbered 5, after V lost 3 bases and J lost 1 base. Per the germline V gene, CDR1 is SGDLS and CDR2 is YYNGEE. The CDR3 covers 15 residues.

The rearrangement uses TRBV7-8 and TRBJ1-5; D is ambiguous. The CDR3 runs 15 residues. Trimming stripped 5 bases from V and 2 bases from J, with 13 bases between. Germline CDR1 SGHVS, CDR2 FQNEAQ. The CDR3 here is CASSQSGYGNQPQHF. Written as DNA, the CDR3 is TGTGCCAGCAGCCAATCGGGGTACGGCAATCAGCCCCAGCATTTT.

V usage is TRBV7-6 and J usage is TRBJ2-7, with D perhaps TRBD1 or TRBD2 (5 bases each). The CDR3 extends over 14 amino acids. V was pared by 1 base and J by 3 bases, with 10 bases between. CDR1 and CDR2 (germline): SGHVS, FNYEAQ. The CDR3 reads CASSLGGPYYEQYF. In DNA form, the CDR3 reads TGTGCCAGCAGCTTAGGGGGACCCTACTACGAGCAGTACTTC.

A word on this clone: The identical CDR3 is also encoded by other nucleotide sequences in the sample. This chain joins TRBV30 and TRBJ1-2; tentative D call: TRBD1 (5 bases). V lost 2 bases and J 5 bases, leaving 12 bases between the germline ends. Germline CDR1 reads GTSNPN; CDR2 reads SVGIG (reference sequence). The CDR3 contains 13 residues. The chain's CDR3 is CAWSPDRNYGYTF. The CDR3 nucleotides read TGTGCCTGGAGTCCTGACAGAAATTATGGCTACACCTTC. Filled out from reference TRBV30 and TRBJ1-2, the complete variable domain reads SQTIHQWPATLVQPVGSPLSLECTVEGTSNPNLYWYRQAAGRGLQLLFYSVGIGQISSEVPQNLSASRPQDRQFILSSKKLLLSDSGFYLCAWSPDRNYGYTFGSGTRLTVV.

This chain joins TRBV28 and TRBJ2-1, with 8 nucleotides matching TRBD2. The trim removed 6 bases at V and 1 base at J, leaving 5 bases unmatched. In germline, CDR1 is MDHEN, CDR2 SYDVKM. This CDR3 comprises 15 residues. CDR3 in DNA: TGTGCCAGCAGCGTCAGCGGGAGTTCCTACAATGAGCAGTTCTTC. Protein: CASSVSGSSYNEQFF.

The chain links TRBV6-1 to TRBJ2-5; no firm D call. Trimming pared 5 bases from V and 0 bases from J, leaving 10 bases between. In germline, CDR1 is MNHNS, CDR2 SASEGT. The CDR3 runs to 14 residues. CDR3 nucleotides: TGTGCCAGCAGTCCAAGATCTTACCAAGAGACCCAGTACTTC. Translated: CASSPRSYQETQYF.

This clone was seen more than once but under ten times. J is TRBJ2-3 and V is TRBV7-8; tentatively, D is TRBD2 (6 bases). Germline CDR1 reads SGHVS; CDR2 reads FQNEAQ. Trimming removed 0 bases from V and 6 bases from J, with 13 bases in between. The CDR3 runs 15 residues. The CDR3 DNA is TGTGCCAGCAGCTTAGCGCGGGGCTTGGGGGATACGCAGTATTTT. Amino acids: CASSLARGLGDTQYF.

This clone came up once. The same CDR3 can be traced to other DNA sequences in this sample. The genes are TRBV11-2 and TRBJ2-1; unclear D gene. CDR3 size: 14 residues. Germline assignment: CDR1 SGHAT and CDR2 FQNNGV. V was trimmed by 1 base and J by 3 bases, leaving 7 bases between them. CDR3 DNA sequence: TGTGCCAGCAGCTTAGGGACGAGCTACAATGAGCAGTTCTTC. This encodes CASSLGTSYNEQFF.

The chain recombines TRBV19 with TRBJ1-1; TRBD1 is a possible D gene (6 bases). This CDR3 spans 12 amino acids. The germline V gene encodes CDR1 LNHDA and CDR2 SQIVND (reference sequence). With 10 bases removed from V and 12 bases from J, the gap between germline ends came to 21 bases. The CDR3 region has the DNA TGTGCCACTTCCCAGAGGGGGGGCTCGCCTTTCTTT. Its protein is CATSQRGGSPFF.

This clone has only a few counts. The chain combines TRBV29-1 with TRBJ2-3, with 13 bases lining up with TRBD2. CDR1 SQVTM and CDR2 ANQGSEA come from the germline V gene. The CDR3 loop spans 14 amino acids. V lost 6 bases and J lost 4; bases outside the gene matches: 4. CDR3 residues: CSVTGLAGADTQYF. The CDR3 DNA reads TGCAGCGTGACAGGACTAGCGGGAGCAGATACGCAGTATTTT.

The chain recombines TRBV30 with TRBJ2-5; tentatively, D is TRBD2 (6 bases). This CDR3 region has 15 residues. V lost 4 bases and J 7 bases, leaving 22 bases between the germline ends. Germline V gives CDR1 GTSNPN, CDR2 SVGIG (reference sequence). For the CDR3, the DNA is TGTGCCTGGACCCCCCGGACTATCACCATTGGGACCCAGTACTTC. The encoded protein is CAWTPRTITIGTQYF. Full variable domain (missing parts from reference TRBV30 and TRBJ2-5): SQTIHQWPATLVQPVGSPLSLECTVEGTSNPNLYWYRQAAGRGLQLLFYSVGIGQISSEVPQNLSASRPQDRQFILSSKKLLLSDSGFYLCAWTPRTITIGTQYFGPGTRLLVL.

This clone was observed a handful of times. This CDR3 is also generated by other DNA sequences in the sample. This chain links TRBV5-1 with TRBJ2-3, with unresolved D. There are 14 residues in the CDR3. Looked up from germline, CDR1 is SGHRS and CDR2 is YFSETQ. V shed 0 bases and J shed 0 bases, with 5 bases lying between them. CDR3 in amino acids: CASSLGGSTDTQYF. CDR3 bases: TGCGCCAGCAGCTTGGGCGGCAGCACAGATACGCAGTATTTT.

This chain links TRBV30 with TRBJ2-7; D remains unclear. Between the trimmed V and J ends, which lost 8 bases and 2 bases, there was a span of 10 bases. The germline V gene encodes CDR1 GTSNPN and CDR2 SVGIG (reference sequence). The CDR3 consists of 11 residues. This chain's CDR3 is CAGSLTYEQYF. In DNA form, the CDR3 reads TGTGCCGGCTCGTTGACCTACGAGCAGTACTTC.

The CDR3 protein is CAWNAGQPATNEKLFF. CDR3 nucleotide sequence: TGTGCCTGGAACGCGGGACAGCCCGCAACTAATGAAAAACTGTTTTTT. The rearrangement uses TRBV30 and TRBJ1-4, with 7 positions matching TRBD1. The V and J ends lost 4 bases and 0 bases, in that order; junction bases with no gene match: 8. CDR3 length equals 16 residues. CDR1 and CDR2 from the germline V gene are GTSNPN and SVGIG (reference sequence).

This rearrangement joins TRBV7-2 to TRBJ2-5; D perhaps matches TRBD1 (5 bases). Germline V lookup: CDR1 SGHTA, CDR2 FQGNSA. V was cut by 3 bases and J by 0 bases, with 11 bases left in between. This CDR3 region has 15 residues. The chain's CDR3 is CASSFIGADQETQYF. CDR3 coding DNA: TGTGCCAGCAGCTTCATTGGGGCAGACCAAGAGACCCAGTACTTC. The variable domain in full, completed from reference TRBV7-2 and TRBJ2-5, reads GAGVSQSPSNKVTEKGKDVELRCDPISGHTALYWYRQSLGQGLEFLIYFQGNSAPDKSGLPSDRFSAERTGGSVSTLTIQRTQQEDSAVYLCASSFIGADQETQYFGPGTRLLVL.

This clone was detected a few times. The chain uses TRBV29-1 and TRBJ2-7, with D possibly matching TRBD1 (6 bases). Trimming shortened V by 4 bases and J by 4 bases, and 11 bases separated the two germline ends. Germline values: CDR1 SQVTM, CDR2 ANQGSEA. This CDR3 contains 12 residues. CDR3 sequence reads: CSVAIDRYEQYF. DNA for the CDR3: TGCAGCGTTGCAATTGACAGGTACGAGCAGTACTTC.